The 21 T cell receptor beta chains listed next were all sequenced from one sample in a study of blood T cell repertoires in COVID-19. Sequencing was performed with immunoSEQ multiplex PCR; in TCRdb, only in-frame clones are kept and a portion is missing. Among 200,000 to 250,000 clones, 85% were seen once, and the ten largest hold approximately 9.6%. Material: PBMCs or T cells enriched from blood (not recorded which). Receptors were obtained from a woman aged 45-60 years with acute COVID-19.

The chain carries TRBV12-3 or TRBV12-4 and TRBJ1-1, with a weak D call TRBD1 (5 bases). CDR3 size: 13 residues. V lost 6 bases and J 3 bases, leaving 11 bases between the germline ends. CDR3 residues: CASRGRGDTEAFF. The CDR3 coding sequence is TGTGCCAGCAGGGGACGGGGGGACACTGAAGCTTTCTTT.

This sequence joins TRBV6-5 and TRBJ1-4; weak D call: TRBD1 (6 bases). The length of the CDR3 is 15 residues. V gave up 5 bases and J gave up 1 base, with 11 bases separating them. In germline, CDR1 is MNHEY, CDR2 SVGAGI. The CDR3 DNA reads TGTGCCAGCAGTCGAAAAGGGGGAACTAATGAAAAACTGTTTTTT. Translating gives CASSRKGGTNEKLFF.

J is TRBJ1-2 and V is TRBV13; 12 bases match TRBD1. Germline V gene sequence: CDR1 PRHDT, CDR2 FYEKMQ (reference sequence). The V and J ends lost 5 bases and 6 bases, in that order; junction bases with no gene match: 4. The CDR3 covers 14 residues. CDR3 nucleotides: TGTGCCAGCAGCCCCGGGACAGGGGGCGATGGCTACACCTTC. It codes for CASSPGTGGDGYTF.

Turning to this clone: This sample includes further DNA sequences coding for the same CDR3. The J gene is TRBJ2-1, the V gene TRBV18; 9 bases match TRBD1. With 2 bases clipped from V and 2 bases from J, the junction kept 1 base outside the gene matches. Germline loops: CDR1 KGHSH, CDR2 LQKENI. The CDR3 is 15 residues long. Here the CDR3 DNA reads TGTGCCAGCTCACCAGGGACAGGGACCTACAATGAGCAGTTCTTC. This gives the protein CASSPGTGTYNEQFF.

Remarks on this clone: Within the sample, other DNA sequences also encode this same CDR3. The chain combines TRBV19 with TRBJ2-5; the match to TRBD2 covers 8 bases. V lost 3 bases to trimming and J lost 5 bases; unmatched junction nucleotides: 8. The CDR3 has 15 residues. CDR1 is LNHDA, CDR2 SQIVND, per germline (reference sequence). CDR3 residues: CASSMGLAGEETQYF. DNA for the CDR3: TGTGCCAGTAGTATGGGTCTAGCGGGTGAGGAGACCCAGTACTTC.

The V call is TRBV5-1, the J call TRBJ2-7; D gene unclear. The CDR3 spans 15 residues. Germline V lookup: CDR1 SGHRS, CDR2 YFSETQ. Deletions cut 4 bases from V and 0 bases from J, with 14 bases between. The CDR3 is CASSLDVVSSYEQYF. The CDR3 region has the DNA TGCGCCAGCAGCCTGGACGTCGTTAGCTCCTACGAGCAGTACTTC.

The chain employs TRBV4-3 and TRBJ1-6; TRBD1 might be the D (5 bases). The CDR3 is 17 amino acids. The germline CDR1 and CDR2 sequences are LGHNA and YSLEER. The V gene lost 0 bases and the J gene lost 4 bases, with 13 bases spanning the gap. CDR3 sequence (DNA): TGCGCCAGCAGCCAAGAATCCAGGGCCCCTTATAATTCACCCCTCCACTTT. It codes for CASSQESRAPYNSPLHF.

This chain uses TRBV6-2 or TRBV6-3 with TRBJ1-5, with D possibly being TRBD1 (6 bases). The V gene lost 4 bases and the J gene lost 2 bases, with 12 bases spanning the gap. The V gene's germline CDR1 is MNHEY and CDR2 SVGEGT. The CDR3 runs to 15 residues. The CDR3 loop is CASSSDSRGNQPQHF. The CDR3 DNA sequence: TGTGCCAGCAGTTCGGACAGCCGTGGCAATCAGCCCCAGCATTTT.

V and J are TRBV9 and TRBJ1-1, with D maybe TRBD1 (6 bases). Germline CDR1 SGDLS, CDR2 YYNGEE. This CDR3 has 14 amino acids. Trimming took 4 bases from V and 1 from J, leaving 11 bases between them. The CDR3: CASSPPGANTEAFF. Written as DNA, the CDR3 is TGTGCCAGCAGCCCTCCAGGGGCGAACACTGAAGCTTTCTTT.

Here the CDR3 DNA reads TGTGCCAGCAGCCTCCAAGAGACCCAGTACTTC. It codes for CASSLQETQYF. The chain carries TRBV12-3 or TRBV12-4 and TRBJ2-5; D unclear. The CDR3 contains 11 residues. Between the trimmed V and J ends, which lost 6 bases and 1 base, there was a span of 3 bases.

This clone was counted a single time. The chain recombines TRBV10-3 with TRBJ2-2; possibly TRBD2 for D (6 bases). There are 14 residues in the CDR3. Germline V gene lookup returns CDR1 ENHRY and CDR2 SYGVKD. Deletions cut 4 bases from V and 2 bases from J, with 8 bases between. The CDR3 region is CAISGAGNTGELFF. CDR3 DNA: TGTGCCATCAGTGGAGCGGGTAACACCGGGGAGCTGTTTTTT.

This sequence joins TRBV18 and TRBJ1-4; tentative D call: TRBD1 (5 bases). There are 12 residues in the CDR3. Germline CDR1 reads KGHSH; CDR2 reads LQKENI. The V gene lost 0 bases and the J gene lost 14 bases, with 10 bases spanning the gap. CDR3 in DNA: TGTGCCAGCTCACCACCAACAGGCCGGCTGTTTTTT. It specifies CASSPPTGRLFF.

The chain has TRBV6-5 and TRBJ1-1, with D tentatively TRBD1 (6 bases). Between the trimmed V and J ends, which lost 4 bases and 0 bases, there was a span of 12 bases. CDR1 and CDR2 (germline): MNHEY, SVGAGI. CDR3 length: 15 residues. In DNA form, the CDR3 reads TGTGCCAGCAGTTCCGGACAGAGAGTGAACACTGAAGCTTTCTTT. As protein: CASSSGQRVNTEAFF.

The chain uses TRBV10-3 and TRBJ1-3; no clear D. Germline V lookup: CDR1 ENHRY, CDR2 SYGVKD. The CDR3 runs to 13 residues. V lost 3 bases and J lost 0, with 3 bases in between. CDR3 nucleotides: TGTGCCATCAGTGACGGCTCTGGAAACACCATATATTTT. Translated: CAISDGSGNTIYF.

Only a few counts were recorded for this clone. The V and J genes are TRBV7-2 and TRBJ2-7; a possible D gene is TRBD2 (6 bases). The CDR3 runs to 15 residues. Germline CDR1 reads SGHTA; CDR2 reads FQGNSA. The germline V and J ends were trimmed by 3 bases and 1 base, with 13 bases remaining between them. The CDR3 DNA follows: TGTGCCAGCAGCTTTAACCCGGGGAGGTCCTACGAGCAGTACTTC. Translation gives CASSFNPGRSYEQYF.

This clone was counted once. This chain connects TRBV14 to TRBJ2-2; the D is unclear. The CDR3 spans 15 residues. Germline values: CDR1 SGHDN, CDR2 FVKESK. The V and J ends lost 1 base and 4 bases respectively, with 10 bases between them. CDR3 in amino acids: CASSQVREVTGELFF. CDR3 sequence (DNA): TGTGCCAGCAGCCAAGTACGAGAGGTCACCGGGGAGCTGTTTTTT.

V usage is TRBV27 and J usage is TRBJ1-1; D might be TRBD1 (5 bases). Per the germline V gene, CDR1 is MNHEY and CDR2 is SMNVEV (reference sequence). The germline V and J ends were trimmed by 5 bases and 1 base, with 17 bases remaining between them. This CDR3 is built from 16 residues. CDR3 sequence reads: CASSRRQFRPNTEAFF. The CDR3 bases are TGTGCCAGCAGTAGGCGACAGTTCCGCCCGAACACTGAAGCTTTCTTT.

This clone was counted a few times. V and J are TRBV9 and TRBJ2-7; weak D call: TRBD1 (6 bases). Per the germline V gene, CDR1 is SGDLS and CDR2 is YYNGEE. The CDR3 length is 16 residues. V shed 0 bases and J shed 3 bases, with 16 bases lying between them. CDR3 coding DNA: TGTGCCAGCAGCGTAGGAATTGACAGGCCATACTACGAGCAGTACTTC. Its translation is CASSVGIDRPYYEQYF.

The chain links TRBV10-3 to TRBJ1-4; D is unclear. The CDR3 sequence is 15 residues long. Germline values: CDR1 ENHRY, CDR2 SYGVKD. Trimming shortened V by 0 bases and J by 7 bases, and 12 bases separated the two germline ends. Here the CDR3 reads CAISESKSAGEKLFF. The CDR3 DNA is TGTGCCATCAGTGAGTCGAAGTCAGCAGGTGAAAAACTGTTTTTT.

Here the CDR3 DNA reads TGTGCCAGCAGCCGAGGTTCGGGGGTCGGGGTTTCTGAAGCTTTCTTT. It is translated as CASSRGSGVGVSEAFF. The chain uses TRBV7-3 and TRBJ1-1, with D possibly being TRBD1 (5 bases). In germline, CDR1 is SGHTA, CDR2 FQGTGA. V shed 5 bases and J shed 6 bases, with 22 bases lying between them. The CDR3 has 16 amino acids.

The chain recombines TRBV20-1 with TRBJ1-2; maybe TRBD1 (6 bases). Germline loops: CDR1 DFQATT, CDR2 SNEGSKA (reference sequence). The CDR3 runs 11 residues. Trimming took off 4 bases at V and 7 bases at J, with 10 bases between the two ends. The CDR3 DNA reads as TGCAGTGCTACAGGGGATAGTGGCTACACCTTC. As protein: CSATGDSGYTF.